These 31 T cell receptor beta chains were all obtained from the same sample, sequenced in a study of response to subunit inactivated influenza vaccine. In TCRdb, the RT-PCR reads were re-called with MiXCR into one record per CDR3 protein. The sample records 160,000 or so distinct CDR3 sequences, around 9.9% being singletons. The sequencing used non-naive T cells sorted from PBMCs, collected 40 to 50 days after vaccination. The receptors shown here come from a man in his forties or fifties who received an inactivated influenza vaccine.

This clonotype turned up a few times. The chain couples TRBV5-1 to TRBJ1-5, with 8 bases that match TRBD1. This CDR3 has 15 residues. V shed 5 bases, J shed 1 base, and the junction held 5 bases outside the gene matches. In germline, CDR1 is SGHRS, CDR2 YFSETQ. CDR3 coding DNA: TGCGCCAGCAGGGGGACAGGAACGAGCAATCAGCCCCAGCATTTT. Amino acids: CASRGTGTSNQPQHF.

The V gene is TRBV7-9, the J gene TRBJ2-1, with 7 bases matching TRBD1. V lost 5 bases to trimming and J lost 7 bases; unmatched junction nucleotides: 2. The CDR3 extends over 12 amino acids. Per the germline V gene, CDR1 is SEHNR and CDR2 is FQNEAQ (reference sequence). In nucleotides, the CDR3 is TGTGCCAGCAGCCAGACAGGGAATGAGCAGTTCTTC. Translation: CASSQTGNEQFF.

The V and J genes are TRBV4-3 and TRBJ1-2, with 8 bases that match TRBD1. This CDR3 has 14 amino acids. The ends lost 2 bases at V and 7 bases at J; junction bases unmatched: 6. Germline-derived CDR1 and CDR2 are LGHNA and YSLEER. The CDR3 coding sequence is TGCGCCAGCAGCCAAATTCAGGGGGCCAGTGGCTACACCTTC. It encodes CASSQIQGASGYTF.

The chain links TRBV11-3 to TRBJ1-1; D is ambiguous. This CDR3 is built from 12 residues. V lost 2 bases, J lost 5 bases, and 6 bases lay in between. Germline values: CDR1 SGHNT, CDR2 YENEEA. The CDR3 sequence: CASSLSGTEAFF. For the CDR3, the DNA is TGTGCCAGCAGCTTAAGTGGAACTGAAGCTTTCTTT.

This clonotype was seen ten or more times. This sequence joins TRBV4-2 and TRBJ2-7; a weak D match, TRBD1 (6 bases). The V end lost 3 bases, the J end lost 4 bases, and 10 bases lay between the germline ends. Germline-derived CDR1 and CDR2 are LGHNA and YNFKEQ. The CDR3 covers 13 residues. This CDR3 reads CASSHNQGYEQYF. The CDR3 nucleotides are TGTGCCAGCAGCCATAACCAGGGGTACGAGCAGTACTTC.

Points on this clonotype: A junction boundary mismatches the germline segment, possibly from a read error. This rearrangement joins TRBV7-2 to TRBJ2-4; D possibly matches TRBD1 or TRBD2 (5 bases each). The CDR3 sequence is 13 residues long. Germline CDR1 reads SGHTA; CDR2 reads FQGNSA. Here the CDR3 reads CASSPGASNIQHF. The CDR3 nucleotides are TGTGCCAGCAGCCCTGGGGCTAGCAACATTCAGCACTTC.

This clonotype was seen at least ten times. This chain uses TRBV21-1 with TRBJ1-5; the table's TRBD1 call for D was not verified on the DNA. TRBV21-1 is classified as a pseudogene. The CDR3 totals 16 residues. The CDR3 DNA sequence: TGTGCCAGCAGCAAAGAAAGGGACAGGACTAATCAGCCCCAGCATTTT. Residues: CASSKERDRTNQPQHF.

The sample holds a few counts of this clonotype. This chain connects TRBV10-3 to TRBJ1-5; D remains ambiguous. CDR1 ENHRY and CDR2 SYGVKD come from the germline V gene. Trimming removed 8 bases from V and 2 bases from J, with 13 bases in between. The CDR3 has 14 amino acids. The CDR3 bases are TGTGCCATCCCCGGGCGGGGTCGCAATCAGCCCCAGCATTTT. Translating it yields CAIPGRGRNQPQHF.

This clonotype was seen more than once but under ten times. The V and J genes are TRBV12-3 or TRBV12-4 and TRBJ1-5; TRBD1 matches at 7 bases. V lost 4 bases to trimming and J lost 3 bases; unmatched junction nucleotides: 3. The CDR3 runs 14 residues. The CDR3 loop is CASSSTGSNQPQHF. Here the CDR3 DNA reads TGTGCCAGCAGTTCGACAGGGTCCAATCAGCCCCAGCATTTT.

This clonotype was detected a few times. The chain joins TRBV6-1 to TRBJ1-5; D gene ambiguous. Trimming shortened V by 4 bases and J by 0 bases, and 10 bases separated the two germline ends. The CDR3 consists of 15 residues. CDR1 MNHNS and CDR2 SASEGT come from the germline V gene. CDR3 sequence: CASSGTTLSNQPQHF. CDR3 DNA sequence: TGTGCCAGCAGTGGGACGACCCTTAGCAATCAGCCCCAGCATTTT.

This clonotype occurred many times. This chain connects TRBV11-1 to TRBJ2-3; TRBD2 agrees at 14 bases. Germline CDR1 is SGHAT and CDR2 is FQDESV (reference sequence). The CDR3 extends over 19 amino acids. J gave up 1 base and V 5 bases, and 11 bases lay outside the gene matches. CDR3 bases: TGTGCCAGCAGCGCCCCGGGACTAGCGGGGGTGCTGCGCACAGATACGCAGTATTTT. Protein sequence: CASSAPGLAGVLRTDTQYF.

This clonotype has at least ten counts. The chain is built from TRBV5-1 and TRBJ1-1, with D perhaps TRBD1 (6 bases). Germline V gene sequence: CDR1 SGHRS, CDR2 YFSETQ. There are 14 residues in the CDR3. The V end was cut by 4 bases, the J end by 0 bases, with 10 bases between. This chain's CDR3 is CASSKQGMNTEAFF. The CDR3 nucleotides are TGCGCCAGCAGCAAACAGGGCATGAACACTGAAGCTTTCTTT.

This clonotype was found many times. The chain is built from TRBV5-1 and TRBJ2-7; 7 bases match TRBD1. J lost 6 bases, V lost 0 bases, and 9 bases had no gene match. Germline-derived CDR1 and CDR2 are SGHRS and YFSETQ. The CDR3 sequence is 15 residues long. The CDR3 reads CASSLGQGRGSEQYF. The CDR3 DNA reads TGCGCCAGCAGCTTGGGACAGGGTAGAGGTTCCGAGCAGTACTTC.

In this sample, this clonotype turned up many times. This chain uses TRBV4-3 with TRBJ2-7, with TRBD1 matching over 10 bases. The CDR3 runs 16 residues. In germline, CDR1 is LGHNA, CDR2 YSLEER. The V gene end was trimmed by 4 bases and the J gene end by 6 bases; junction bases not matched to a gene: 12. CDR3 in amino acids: CASSPYSGTGVLEQYF. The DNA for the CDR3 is TGCGCCAGCAGCCCCTACTCCGGGACAGGGGTCCTCGAGCAGTACTTC.

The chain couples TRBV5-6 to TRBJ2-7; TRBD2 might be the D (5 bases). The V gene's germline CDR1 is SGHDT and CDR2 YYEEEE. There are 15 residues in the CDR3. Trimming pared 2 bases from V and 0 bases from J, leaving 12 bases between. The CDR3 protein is CASSFVGMSSYEQYF. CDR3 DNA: TGTGCCAGCAGCTTCGTCGGGATGAGCTCCTACGAGCAGTACTTC.

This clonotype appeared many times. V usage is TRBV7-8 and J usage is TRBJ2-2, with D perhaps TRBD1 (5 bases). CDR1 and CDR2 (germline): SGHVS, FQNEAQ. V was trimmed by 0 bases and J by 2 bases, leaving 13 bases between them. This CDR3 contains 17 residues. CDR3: CASSLARGHSNTGELFF. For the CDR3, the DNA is TGTGCCAGCAGCTTAGCGCGTGGACATTCTAACACCGGGGAGCTGTTTTTT.

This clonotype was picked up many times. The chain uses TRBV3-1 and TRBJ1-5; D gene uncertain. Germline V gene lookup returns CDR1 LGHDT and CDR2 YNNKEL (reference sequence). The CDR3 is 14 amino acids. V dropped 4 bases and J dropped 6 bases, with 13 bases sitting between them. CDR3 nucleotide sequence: TGTGCCAGCAGCCTCGATTCCTCACGTCAGCCCCAGCATTTT. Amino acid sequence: CASSLDSSRQPQHF. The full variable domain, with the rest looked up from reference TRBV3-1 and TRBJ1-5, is DTAVSQTPKYLVTQMGNDKSIKCEQNLGHDTMYWYKQDSKKFLKIMFSYNNKELIINETVPNRFSPKSPDKAHLNLHINSLELGDSAVYFCASSLDSSRQPQHFGDGTRLSIL.

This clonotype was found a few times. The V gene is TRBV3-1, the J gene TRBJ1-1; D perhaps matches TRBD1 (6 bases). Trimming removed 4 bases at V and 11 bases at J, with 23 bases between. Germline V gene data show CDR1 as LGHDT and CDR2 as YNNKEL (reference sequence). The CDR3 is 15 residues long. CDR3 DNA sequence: TGTGCCAGCAGCCGTGTCCCCGGGGGCCCGGTAGTTGCTTTCTTT. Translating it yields CASSRVPGGPVVAFF. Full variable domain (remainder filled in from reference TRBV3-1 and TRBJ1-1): DTAVSQTPKYLVTQMGNDKSIKCEQNLGHDTMYWYKQDSKKFLKIMFSYNNKELIINETVPNRFSPKSPDKAHLNLHINSLELGDSAVYFCASSRVPGGPVVAFFGQGTRLTVV.

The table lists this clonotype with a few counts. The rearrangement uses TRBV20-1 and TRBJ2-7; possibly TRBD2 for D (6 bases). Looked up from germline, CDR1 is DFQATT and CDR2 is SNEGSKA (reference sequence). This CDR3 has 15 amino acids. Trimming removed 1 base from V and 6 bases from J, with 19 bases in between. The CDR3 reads CSARAPKGSGVEQYF. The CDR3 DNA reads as TGCAGTGCTAGAGCCCCAAAGGGTAGCGGTGTCGAGCAGTACTTC.

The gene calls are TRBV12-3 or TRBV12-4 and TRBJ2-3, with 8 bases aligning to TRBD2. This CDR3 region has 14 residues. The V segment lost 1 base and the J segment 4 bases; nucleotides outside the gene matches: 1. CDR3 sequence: CASSLEREPDTQYF. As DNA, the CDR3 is TGTGCCAGCAGTTTAGAGCGGGAGCCAGATACGCAGTATTTT.

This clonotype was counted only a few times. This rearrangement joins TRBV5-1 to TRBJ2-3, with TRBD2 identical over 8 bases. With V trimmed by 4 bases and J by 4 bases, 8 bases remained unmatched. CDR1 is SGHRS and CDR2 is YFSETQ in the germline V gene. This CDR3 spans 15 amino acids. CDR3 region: CASSKQAGVADTQYF. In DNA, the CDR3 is TGCGCCAGCAGCAAACAAGCGGGAGTGGCAGATACGCAGTATTTT.

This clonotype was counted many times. The DNA for the CDR3 is TGTGCCAGCGGCTTGGGATTCTCGGGCACAGATACGCAGTATTTT. It specifies CASGLGFSGTDTQYF. The chain uses TRBV3-1 and TRBJ2-3; D remains unclear. The germline gives CDR1 LGHDT, CDR2 YNNKEL (reference sequence). Trimming took 8 bases from V and 1 from J, leaving 16 bases between them. The CDR3 consists of 15 residues.

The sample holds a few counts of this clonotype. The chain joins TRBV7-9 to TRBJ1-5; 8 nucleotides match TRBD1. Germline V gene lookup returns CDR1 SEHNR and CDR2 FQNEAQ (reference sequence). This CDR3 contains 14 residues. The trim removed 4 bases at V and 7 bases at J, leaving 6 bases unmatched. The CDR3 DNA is TGTGCCAGCAGCTCCTCGACAGGGGAACAGCCCCAGCATTTT. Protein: CASSSSTGEQPQHF.

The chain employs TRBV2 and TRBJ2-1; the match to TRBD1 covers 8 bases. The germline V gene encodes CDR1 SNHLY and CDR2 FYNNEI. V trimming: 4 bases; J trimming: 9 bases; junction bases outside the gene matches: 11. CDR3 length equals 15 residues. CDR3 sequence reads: CASSASLGTGTEQFF. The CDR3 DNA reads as TGTGCCAGCAGTGCATCTTTAGGGACAGGCACTGAGCAGTTCTTC.

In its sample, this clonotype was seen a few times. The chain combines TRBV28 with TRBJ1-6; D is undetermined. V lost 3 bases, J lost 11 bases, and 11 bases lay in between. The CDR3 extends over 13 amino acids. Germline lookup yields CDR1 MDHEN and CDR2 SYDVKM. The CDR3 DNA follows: TGTGCCAGCAGTTTCATGAACGGGGCACCCCTCCACTTT. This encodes CASSFMNGAPLHF.

CDR3 sequence reads: CASSPGTPNTEAFF. The CDR3 nucleotides read TGTGCCAGCAGCCCCGGGACTCCGAACACTGAAGCTTTCTTT. The V call is TRBV27, the J call TRBJ1-1; D is possibly TRBD1 (5 bases). The V end was cut by 6 bases, the J end by 1 base, with 12 bases between. CDR3 length equals 14 residues. The germline V gene has CDR1 MNHEY and CDR2 SMNVEV (reference sequence).

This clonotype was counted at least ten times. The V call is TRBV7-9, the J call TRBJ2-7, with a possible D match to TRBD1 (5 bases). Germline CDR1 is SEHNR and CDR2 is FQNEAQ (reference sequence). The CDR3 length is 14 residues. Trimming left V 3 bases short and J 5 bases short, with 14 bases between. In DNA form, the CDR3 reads TGTGCCAGCAGCTTCTCAGGGTTCGTCGACGAGCAGTACTTC. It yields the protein CASSFSGFVDEQYF.

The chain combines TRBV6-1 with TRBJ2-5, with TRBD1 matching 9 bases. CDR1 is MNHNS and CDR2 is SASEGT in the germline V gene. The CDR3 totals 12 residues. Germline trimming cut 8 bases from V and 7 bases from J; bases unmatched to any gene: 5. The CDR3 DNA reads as TGTGCCAGCGGACAGGGGCCTAGGACCCAGTACTTC. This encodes CASGQGPRTQYF.

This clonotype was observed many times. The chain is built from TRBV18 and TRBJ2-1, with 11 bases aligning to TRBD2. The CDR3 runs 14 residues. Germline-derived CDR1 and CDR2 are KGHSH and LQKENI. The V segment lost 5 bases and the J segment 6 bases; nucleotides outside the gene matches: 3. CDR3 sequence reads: CASSLAGGPNEQFF. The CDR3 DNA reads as TGTGCCAGCTCATTAGCGGGAGGGCCCAATGAGCAGTTCTTC.

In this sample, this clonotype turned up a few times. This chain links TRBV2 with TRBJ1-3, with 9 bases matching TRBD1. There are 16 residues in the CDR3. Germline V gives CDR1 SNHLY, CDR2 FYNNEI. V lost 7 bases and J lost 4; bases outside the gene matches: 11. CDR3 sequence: CASINPGQGTGNTIYF. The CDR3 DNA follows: TGTGCCAGCATTAACCCGGGACAGGGAACAGGAAACACCATATATTTT.

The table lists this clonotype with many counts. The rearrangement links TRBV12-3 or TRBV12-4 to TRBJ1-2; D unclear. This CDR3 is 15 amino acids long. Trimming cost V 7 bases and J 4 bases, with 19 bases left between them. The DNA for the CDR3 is TGTGCCAGCACCCGAGTGGACCGGTTTGTCTATGGCTACACCTTC. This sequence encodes CASTRVDRFVYGYTF.